One and the same sample provided the 16 T cell receptor beta chains below, sequenced in a study of blood T cell repertoires in COVID-19. The assay was immunoSEQ multiplex PCR, and TCRdb's table has in-frame clones only and misses some. Found here are nearly 200,000 clones, under 90% of them singletons; the top ten hold 15% to 20%. The specimen was peripheral blood. The receptors derive from a human donor in a cohort sampled during active COVID-19.

A single count supports this clone. The V and J genes are TRBV5-1 and TRBJ2-2; D unclear. CDR3 length equals 12 residues. V was clipped by 7 bases and J by 7 bases, with 11 bases between them. Germline V gives CDR1 SGHRS, CDR2 YFSETQ. CDR3 in amino acids: CASRKRNGELFF. CDR3 DNA: TGCGCCAGCCGAAAGAGGAACGGGGAGCTGTTTTTT.

This chain joins TRBV10-1 and TRBJ2-5; D is unresolved. Germline CDR1 and CDR2: WNHNN and SYGVQD (reference sequence). The CDR3 contains 13 residues. V lost 5 bases and J lost 0, with 7 bases in between. The CDR3 here is CASSPGYQETQYF. CDR3 nucleotide sequence: TGCGCCAGCAGTCCCGGGTACCAAGAGACCCAGTACTTC.

This clone occurred a few times. V is TRBV7-9 and J is TRBJ2-7; 12 nucleotides line up with TRBD2. Per the germline V gene, CDR1 is SEHNR and CDR2 is FQNEAQ (reference sequence). Trimming removed 3 bases from V and 7 bases from J; junction bases left unmatched: 7. The CDR3 is 15 residues long. CDR3: CASSFPTSGSDEQYF. CDR3 in DNA: TGTGCCAGCAGCTTTCCGACTAGCGGGAGTGATGAGCAGTACTTC.

This clone was seen a few times. The rearrangement uses TRBV6-4 and TRBJ2-5; the D gene is possibly TRBD1 (5 bases). Germline V gene lookup returns CDR1 MRHNA and CDR2 SNTAGT. With 4 bases removed from V and 5 bases from J, the gap between germline ends came to 17 bases. The CDR3 covers 15 residues. CDR3: CASSATGGKGETQYF. DNA of the CDR3: TGTGCCAGCAGTGCCACAGGCGGAAAGGGGGAGACCCAGTACTTC.

The J gene is TRBJ2-1, the V gene TRBV11-3; 12 bases map to TRBD2. The trim removed 3 bases at V and 9 bases at J, leaving 6 bases unmatched. This CDR3 is built from 15 residues. Germline CDR1 SGHNT, CDR2 YENEEA. The CDR3, as DNA: TGTGCCAGCAGCTTTCTAGCGGGGGGGCCGGGTGAGCAGTTCTTC. It is translated as CASSFLAGGPGEQFF.

V usage is TRBV2 and J usage is TRBJ1-1, with 9 positions matching TRBD1. Germline CDR1 SNHLY, CDR2 FYNNEI. CDR3 length equals 19 residues. After removal of 4 bases from V and 4 bases from J, the junction contained 19 bases not matched to a gene. The CDR3 region is CASSASRDREIPWSTEAFF. In DNA form, the CDR3 reads TGTGCCAGCAGTGCTAGCCGGGACAGGGAAATCCCCTGGTCCACTGAAGCTTTCTTT.

The CDR3 is CSVTPERGGYNEQFF. CDR3 DNA sequence: TGCAGCGTTACCCCTGAGCGGGGCGGGTACAATGAGCAGTTCTTC. The genes are TRBV29-1 and TRBJ2-1; TRBD2 matches at 7 bases. The V and J ends lost 5 bases and 4 bases, in that order; junction bases with no gene match: 11. CDR1 is SQVTM, CDR2 ANQGSEA, per germline. This CDR3 contains 15 residues.

In DNA, the CDR3 is TGTGCCAGCAGACCCCTAGCGGGGGCCTACGAGCAGTACTTC. Its protein product is CASRPLAGAYEQYF. The chain carries TRBV7-9 and TRBJ2-7; 10 positions agree with TRBD2. This CDR3 spans 14 amino acids. The germline CDR1 and CDR2 sequences are SEHNR and FQNEAQ (reference sequence). Trimming took 6 bases from V and 2 from J; bases not matched to a gene: 4. Filled out from reference TRBV7-9 and TRBJ2-7, the complete variable domain reads DTGVSQNPRHKITKRGQNVTFRCDPISEHNRLYWYRQTLGQGPEFLTYFQNEAQLEKSRLLSDRFSAERPKGSFSTLEIQRTEQGDSAMYLCASRPLAGAYEQYFGPGTRLTVT.

V and J are TRBV28 and TRBJ1-1; possibly TRBD1 for D (6 bases). CDR3 length equals 15 residues. Between the trimmed V and J ends, which lost 5 bases and 4 bases, there was a span of 17 bases. CDR1 is MDHEN, CDR2 SYDVKM, per germline. CDR3 residues: CASSIQGAFTTEAFF. DNA for the CDR3: TGTGCCAGCAGTATACAGGGTGCCTTTACCACTGAAGCTTTCTTT. Full variable domain (remainder filled in from reference TRBV28 and TRBJ1-1): DVKVTQSSRYLVKRTGEKVFLECVQDMDHENMFWYRQDPGLGLRLIYFSYDVKMKEKGDIPEGYSVSREKKERFSLILESASTNQTSMYLCASSIQGAFTTEAFFGQGTRLTVV.

The rearrangement joins TRBV27 to TRBJ2-7; D possibly corresponds to TRBD1 (6 bases). This CDR3 comprises 14 residues. Germline lookup yields CDR1 MNHEY and CDR2 SMNVEV (reference sequence). The V end was cut by 9 bases, the J end by 3 bases, with 18 bases between. The CDR3 DNA is TGTGCCAGTTCGGTCCAGGGGAACTACTACGAGCAGTACTTC. Translation gives CASSVQGNYYEQYF.

This rearrangement joins TRBV2 to TRBJ2-5; D unclear. The CDR3 is 12 residues long. V lost 2 bases, J lost 5 bases, and 6 bases lay in between. Germline V gene data show CDR1 as SNHLY and CDR2 as FYNNEI. This CDR3 reads CASSERRETQYF. CDR3 in DNA: TGTGCCAGCAGTGAACGTCGGGAGACCCAGTACTTC.

The V gene is TRBV6-1, the J gene TRBJ1-5; D gene uncertain. Trimming removed 3 bases from V and 1 base from J, with 13 bases in between. The CDR3 spans 16 residues. CDR1 is MNHNS, CDR2 SASEGT, per germline. The CDR3 is CASSESLVRSNQPQHF. The CDR3 DNA reads TGTGCCAGCAGTGAGTCGTTGGTGCGGAGCAATCAGCCCCAGCATTTT.

The chain recombines TRBV7-9 with TRBJ2-2, with 11 bases identical to TRBD2. J gave up 6 bases and V 4 bases, and 4 bases lay outside the gene matches. The germline V gene encodes CDR1 SEHNR and CDR2 FQNEAQ (reference sequence). The CDR3 consists of 15 residues. CDR3 nucleotides: TGTGCCAGCAGCTCCATAGCGGGAGGGCCCGGGGAGCTGTTTTTT. Translated: CASSSIAGGPGELFF.

V usage is TRBV30 and J usage is TRBJ1-2, with 7 bases lining up with TRBD1. CDR1 and CDR2 (germline): GTSNPN, SVGIG (reference sequence). V dropped 0 bases and J dropped 7; count of bases not matched to a gene: 8. The CDR3 has 14 residues. Here the CDR3 DNA reads TGTGCCTGGAGTGTGTCCCGGGACAGCGGTGGCTACACCTTC. It encodes CAWSVSRDSGGYTF.

CDR3: CASSPGGSGTEAFF. CDR3 DNA: TGTGCCAGCTCACCCGGGGGGTCAGGGACTGAAGCTTTCTTT. V gene TRBV18 combines with J gene TRBJ1-1, with D possibly being TRBD1 (5 bases). V was clipped by 3 bases and J by 5 bases, with 13 bases between them. CDR1 KGHSH and CDR2 LQKENI come from the germline V gene. The CDR3 is 14 residues long.

The chain carries TRBV5-1 and TRBJ2-1, with 8 bases lining up with TRBD1. Germline V lookup: CDR1 SGHRS, CDR2 YFSETQ. The J segment lost 6 bases and the V segment lost 2 bases, leaving 10 bases of the junction unmatched. This CDR3 has 16 amino acids. CDR3 region: CASSFGTGIVGNEQFF. The CDR3 DNA reads TGCGCCAGCAGCTTTGGGACAGGAATTGTTGGCAATGAGCAGTTCTTC. The variable domain in full, completed from reference TRBV5-1 and TRBJ2-1, reads KAGVTQTPRYLIKTRGQQVTLSCSPISGHRSVSWYQQTPGQGLQFLFEYFSETQRNKGNFPGRFSGRQFSNSRSEMNVSTLELGDSALYLCASSFGTGIVGNEQFFGPGTRLTVL.